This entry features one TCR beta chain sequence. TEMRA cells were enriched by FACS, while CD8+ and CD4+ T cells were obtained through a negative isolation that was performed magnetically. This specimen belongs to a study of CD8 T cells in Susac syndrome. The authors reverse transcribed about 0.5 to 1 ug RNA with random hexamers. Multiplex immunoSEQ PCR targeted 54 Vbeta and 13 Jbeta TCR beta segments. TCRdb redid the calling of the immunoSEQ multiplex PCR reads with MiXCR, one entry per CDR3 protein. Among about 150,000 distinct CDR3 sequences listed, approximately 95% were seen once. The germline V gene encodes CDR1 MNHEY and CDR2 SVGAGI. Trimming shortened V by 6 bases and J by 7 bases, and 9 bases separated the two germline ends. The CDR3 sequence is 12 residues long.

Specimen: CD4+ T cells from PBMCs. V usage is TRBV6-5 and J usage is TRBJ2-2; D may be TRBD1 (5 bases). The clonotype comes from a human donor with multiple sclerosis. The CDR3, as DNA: TGTGCCAGCAGCGCAGGGTACGGGGAGCTGTTTTTT. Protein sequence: CASSAGYGELFF.